These T cell receptor beta chains were read from a single sample in a study of response to subunit inactivated influenza vaccine. Each CDR3 protein gets one entry after TCRdb re-called the RT-PCR reads with MiXCR. The sample holds over 800,000 distinct CDR3 sequences, approximately 22% seen once. The input for sequencing was PBMCs from blood, taken approximately 5 days after vaccination. These receptors all stem from a man aged 45-65 years who received an inactivated influenza vaccine. Both conserved end residues are part of each CDR3. Fields, in order: V gene, D gene, clone size, J gene, CDR3 DNA, CDR3 protein. A D gene is named only where the DNA matches it firmly. Size tells how often a clone was seen (once, few, many) or the class of an expanded clone, and some rows leave it out.

TRBV12-3/TRBV12-4	TRBD2	few	TRBJ2-1	TGTGCCAGCAGGGAGACTAGCGGGAGGGCCCAACTTGAAAATGAGCAGTTCTTC	CASRETSGRAQLENEQFF
TRBV5-1	TRBD1	few	TRBJ1-5	TGCGCCAGCAGCCCTACGGGACAGGTCAATCAGCCCCAGCATTTT	CASSPTGQVNQPQHF
TRBV5-1	NA	NA	TRBJ2-5	TGCGCCAGCAACTCGGAGGAAGAGACCCAGTACTTC	CASNSEEETQYF
TRBV12-3/TRBV12-4	NA	NA	TRBJ2-2	TGTGCCAGCAGTTTTGAGGGGAACACCGGGGAGCTGTTTTTT	CASSFEGNTGELFF
TRBV9	TRBD2	many	TRBJ2-4	TGTGCCAGCAGCGTAGGAGCGGGGTGGGCCAAAAACATTCAGTACTTC	CASSVGAGWAKNIQYF
TRBV12-3/TRBV12-4	NA	few	TRBJ2-1	TGTGCCAGCGCCCGAGCGTTGTATGAGCAGTTCTTC	CASARALYEQFF
TRBV5-1	TRBD1	NA	TRBJ2-2	TGCGCCAGCAGCTTTGGGACAGCGTTAGACACCGGGGAGCTGTTTTTT	CASSFGTALDTGELFF
TRBV2	TRBD1	NA	TRBJ1-1	TGTGCCAGCTCCCGAGGGGGCATCAACACTGAAGCTTTCTTT	CASSRGGINTEAFF
TRBV19	TRBD1	few	TRBJ2-2	TGTGCCAGTAGTAGAGGACAGGAGCTCACCGGGGAGCTGTTTTTT	CASSRGQELTGELFF
TRBV20-1	NA	many	TRBJ2-3	TGCAGTGCTAGAGTACGGAGGACTAGCACAGATACGCAGTATTTT	CSARVRRTSTDTQYF
TRBV12-3/TRBV12-4	TRBD2	many	TRBJ2-5	TGTGCCAGCTCGCTAGCGGGGGGGCACGAGACCCAGTACTTC	CASSLAGGHETQYF
TRBV7-2	NA	few	TRBJ2-4	TGTGCCAGCAGCCCCCCAGGCAAAAACATTCAGTACTTC	CASSPPGKNIQYF
TRBV5-1	TRBD1	many	TRBJ2-4	TGCGCCAGCAGCTCTACAGGGGCTGGGAACATTCAGTACTTC	CASSSTGAGNIQYF
TRBV6-5	NA	few	TRBJ2-1	TGTGCCAGCAGTTATTCGCAGTCCAATAGCAATGAGCAGTTCTTC	CASSYSQSNSNEQFF
TRBV6-1	NA	few	TRBJ2-1	TGTGCCAGCAGTCTGATGCGGAACAATGAGCAGTTCTTC	CASSLMRNNEQFF
TRBV20-1	NA	few	TRBJ2-3	TGCAGTGCTAGAGCAGGCGTAGGGGGGGTGGATACGCAGTATTTT	CSARAGVGGVDTQYF
TRBV7-3	NA	few	TRBJ1-6	TGTGCCAGCAGCTTAACGGGGATCCTAGGGTCACCCCTCCACTTT	CASSLTGILGSPLHF
TRBV6-2/TRBV6-3	NA	few	TRBJ2-6	TGTGCCAGCCTAAGAGAAGGGTCACCTTTCTCTGGGGCCAACGTCCTGACTTTC	CASLREGSPFSGANVLTF
TRBV7-2	NA	many	TRBJ2-1	TGTGCCAGCAGCTTAACGGGAGTCAGATGGGATGAGCAGTTCTTC	CASSLTGVRWDEQFF
TRBV20-1	TRBD2	NA	TRBJ2-2	TGCAGTGCTAGAGGGACTAGCAGAAACACCGGGGTGCTGTTTTTT	CSARGTSRNTGVLFF
TRBV5-1	NA	NA	TRBJ2-6	TGCGCCAGCAGCCCATTTTCGAGCTCTGGGGCCAACGTCCTGACTTTC	CASSPFSSSGANVLTF
TRBV7-3	TRBD2	NA	TRBJ2-2	TGTGCCAGCAGCTTAACTGCGGGGGTCGGCGGGGAGCTGTTTTTT	CASSLTAGVGGELFF
TRBV4-1	TRBD1	NA	TRBJ2-7	TGCGCCAGCAGCCAAGAACAGCCGGACAGGGGAGGCGAGCAGTACTTC	CASSQEQPDRGGEQYF
TRBV4-2	NA	NA	TRBJ1-3	TGTGCCAGCAGCCAAGATCCAGCTGGAAACACCATATATTTT	CASSQDPAGNTIYF
TRBV5-1	TRBD1	few	TRBJ1-1	TGCGCCAGCAGCGGGGGACAGGGCAAGAACACTGAAGCTTTCTTT	CASSGGQGKNTEAFF
TRBV11-2	TRBD2	NA	TRBJ2-1	TGTGCCAGCAGCTTTCGCGGGAGGGCCCGCCCCGGGTCCTACAATGAGCAGTTCTTC	CASSFRGRARPGSYNEQFF
TRBV12-3/TRBV12-4	NA	few	TRBJ1-5	TGTGCCAGCAGTTTTGGCAGGGGCTATCAGCCCCAGCATTTT	CASSFGRGYQPQHF
TRBV20-1	NA	few	TRBJ2-5	TGCAGTGCTAGAAAACAGGCGGAGACCCAGTACTTC	CSARKQAETQYF
TRBV4-3	NA	NA	TRBJ2-2	TGCGCCAGCAGCGGGGCAGGGTCATTCGGGGAGCTGTTTTTT	CASSGAGSFGELFF
TRBV11-1	TRBD1	NA	TRBJ2-3	TGTGCCAGCAGCTTAACCCGACAGGGGATGGTTCGCACAGATACGCAGTATTTT	CASSLTRQGMVRTDTQYF
TRBV5-6	NA	few	TRBJ2-2	TGTGCCAGCAGCTTGGATACGGGAACCGGGGAGCTGTTTTTT	CASSLDTGTGELFF
TRBV7-9	NA	NA	TRBJ2-3	TGTGCCAGCAGCCCCAAGACTAGACTAGCAGATACGCAGTATTTT	CASSPKTRLADTQYF
TRBV4-3	TRBD2	NA	TRBJ2-1	TGCGCCAGCAGCCAGGAAAGACTAGCGGTTTACAATGAGCAGTTCTTC	CASSQERLAVYNEQFF
TRBV4-3	NA	few	TRBJ2-1	TGCGCCAGCAGCCAAGAGGAGACGAATGAGCAGTTCTTC	CASSQEETNEQFF
TRBV20-1	NA	NA	TRBJ2-5	TGCAGTGCTAGCCGTGCCGGGGGTCAAGAGACCCAGTACTTC	CSASRAGGQETQYF
TRBV3-1	NA	NA	TRBJ2-1	TGTGCCAGCAGCCAACGGGTAAATGAGCAGTTCTTC	CASSQRVNEQFF
TRBV7-2	NA	few	TRBJ2-3	TGTGCCAGCAGCTCCCATCTATCGGGCGGAGATACGCAGTATTTT	CASSSHLSGGDTQYF
TRBV21-1	NA	NA	TRBJ2-3	TGTGCCAGCAGCAGAAAGGGGGCAGGAGATACGCAGTATTTT	CASSRKGAGDTQYF
TRBV6-1	NA	many	TRBJ2-7	TGTGCCAGCAGTGAATTGAGAAGCTCCTACGAGCAGTACTTC	CASSELRSSYEQYF
TRBV2	NA	few	TRBJ1-4	TGTGCCAGCACGGGGACAACTAATGAAAAACTGTTTTTT	CASTGTTNEKLFF
TRBV20-1	TRBD1	many	TRBJ2-5	TGCAGTGCTAGCCGGGACAGAGAGACCCAGTACTTC	CSASRDRETQYF
TRBV28	NA	NA	TRBJ2-5	TGTGCCAGCAGTTTATTTGGAGGGACACGACTTGCGACCCAGTACTTC	CASSLFGGTRLATQYF
TRBV4-1	NA	few	TRBJ1-1	TGCGCCAGCAGCCAAGATCGACTGCTAAACACTGAAGCTTTCTTT	CASSQDRLLNTEAFF
TRBV4-3	TRBD1	many	TRBJ1-2	TGCGCCAGCAGCTCCAGTACAGGGGCATACTATGGCTACACCTTC	CASSSSTGAYYGYTF
TRBV4-2	TRBD1	NA	TRBJ2-7	TGTGCCAGCAGCCAAGGGACAGGGCATAACTACGAGCAGTACTTC	CASSQGTGHNYEQYF
TRBV20-1	NA	NA	TRBJ2-1	TGCAGTGCTAAGGCTGGGATCTCCTACAATGAGCAGTTCTTC	CSAKAGISYNEQFF
TRBV20-1	TRBD1	NA	TRBJ1-1	TGCAGTGCGAGCCGTAACAGGGGGCGAACTGAAGCTTTCTTT	CSASRNRGRTEAFF